This TCR beta chain derives from a study of identical twins. Study outcomes and limitations: Beta clonotypes that were abundant in cord blood contained fewer insertions, a pattern absent from memory repertoires.

This clonotype was observed a few times. The target antigen is unknown. From germline, CDR1 is LGHDT and CDR2 YNNKEL (reference sequence). CDR3 length: 14 residues. V lost 2 bases and J lost 5, with 12 bases in between. It was template switching that added a universal primer site, and there were unique molecular identifiers on the cDNA. TCRdb itself ran the 5' RACE reads through MiXCR, one entry per CDR3 protein. The table lists a few hundred thousand distinct CDR3 sequences, over 8.5% of them singletons. Only healthy Caucasians were included as donors. This same sample was also part of a study on yellow fever vaccine responses in identical twins. From that study: Convergence reportedly seemed to mark part of the twins' vaccine T cell response, with personalization marking the rest.

V and J are TRBV3-1 and TRBJ1-1; no definite D call. Sequences were obtained from PBMCs. This sequence was found in a woman in her late teens or twenties in good health. The CDR3 bases are TGTGCCAGCAGCCAACGGCTGGTATCGACTGAAGCTTTCTTT. This translates into CASSQRLVSTEAFF.